Each of the 32 T cell receptor beta chains below was sequenced from the same sample in a study of OX40 agonist ivuxolimab in advanced cancers. This table comes from immunoSEQ multiplex PCR, and its TCRdb copy is limited to in-frame clones, with some not included. The data hold tens of thousands of clones, with 90% to 95% observed a single time. The sample here was CD4+ or CD8+ T cells sorted from blood, taken in a trial of the OX40 agonist ivuxolimab. These receptors were collected from an adult with an advanced solid tumor such as melanoma, head and neck, liver or kidney cancer.

About this clone itself: Other DNA variants within this sample encode the same CDR3. This sequence joins TRBV5-1 and TRBJ2-5, with 11 bases fitting TRBD1. Germline loops: CDR1 SGHRS, CDR2 YFSETQ. The CDR3 has 15 amino acids. V was clipped by 2 bases and J by 1 base; unmatched bases: 1. The CDR3 DNA reads TGCGCCAGCAGCTTAGGGACAGGGGGCCAAGAGACCCAGTACTTC. Translated: CASSLGTGGQETQYF.

The chain joins TRBV4-1 to TRBJ2-7; TRBD1 might be the D (5 bases). The CDR3 has 21 amino acids. In germline, CDR1 is MGHRA, CDR2 YSYEKL. V lost 1 base and J lost 0, with 28 bases in between. The CDR3 reads CASSQAARGYLGSGNSYEQYF. In nucleotides, the CDR3 is TGCGCCAGCAGCCAAGCCGCCCGAGGATATCTCGGATCAGGGAACTCCTACGAGCAGTACTTC.

The J gene is TRBJ2-1, the V gene TRBV4-2; TRBD2 matches 9 bases. V trimming: 0 bases; J trimming: 0 bases; junction bases outside the gene matches: 3. CDR3 size: 17 residues. CDR1 is LGHNA and CDR2 is YNFKEQ in the germline V gene. Here the CDR3 DNA reads TGTGCCAGCAGCCAAGATCTAGCGGGAAGCTCCTACAATGAGCAGTTCTTC. This codes for CASSQDLAGSSYNEQFF.

The sample holds one count of this clone. This chain uses TRBV5-1 with TRBJ2-3, with 9 bases that match TRBD2. Germline V lookup: CDR1 SGHRS, CDR2 YFSETQ. The CDR3 has 15 residues. Losses at the gene ends were 6 bases for V and 5 bases for J; bases not matched to a gene: 10. The CDR3 bases are TGCGCCAGCACCAAGGGGCTAGCGGGAAGAGATACGCAGTATTTT. As protein: CASTKGLAGRDTQYF.

This clone was counted a single time. This chain links TRBV5-4 with TRBJ2-7, with a tentative D call TRBD2 (5 bases). The CDR3 has 15 amino acids. The germline V gene encodes CDR1 SGHNT and CDR2 YYREEE (reference sequence). The V end lost 2 bases, the J end lost 1 base, and 13 bases lay between the germline ends. The CDR3: CASSLGSPLSYEQYF. CDR3 nucleotide sequence: TGTGCCAGCAGCTTAGGGAGTCCCCTTTCCTACGAGCAGTACTTC. The full variable domain, rest sourced from reference TRBV5-4 and TRBJ2-7, is ETGVTQSPTHLIKTRGQQVTLRCSSQSGHNTVSWYQQALGQGPQFIFQYYREEENGRGNFPPRFSGLQFPNYSSELNVNALELDDSALYLCASSLGSPLSYEQYFGPGTRLTVT.

The chain has TRBV30 and TRBJ1-1, with D possibly being TRBD1 (6 bases). V gave up 8 bases and J gave up 3 bases, with 13 bases separating them. The CDR3 sequence is 12 residues long. Per the germline V gene, CDR1 is GTSNPN and CDR2 is SVGIG (reference sequence). CDR3 bases: TGTGCCCTGGACAAGGGGGACACTGAAGCTTTCTTT. Its protein is CALDKGDTEAFF.

This clone occurred a few times. The rearrangement uses TRBV28 and TRBJ1-1; D unresolved. The CDR3 has 14 amino acids. V was shortened by 1 base and J by 4 bases, with 10 bases between the two germline ends. Germline lookup yields CDR1 MDHEN and CDR2 SYDVKM. CDR3 coding DNA: TGTGCCAGCAGTTTATCGGTGAGTGGCACTGAAGCTTTCTTT. Translation: CASSLSVSGTEAFF.

The J gene is TRBJ2-2, the V gene TRBV6-1, with TRBD1 as a possible D gene (6 bases). Looked up from germline, CDR1 is MNHNS and CDR2 is SASEGT. The CDR3 totals 14 residues. Between the trimmed V and J ends, which lost 4 bases and 1 base, there was a span of 7 bases. The CDR3 protein is CASSAQGNTGELFF. Written as DNA, the CDR3 is TGTGCCAGCAGTGCACAGGGGAACACCGGGGAGCTGTTTTTT.

This clone was picked up one time. The chain has TRBV5-1 and TRBJ2-5; D is undetermined. Trimming cost V 0 bases and J 3 bases, with 6 bases left between them. This CDR3 contains 13 residues. Germline V gene lookup returns CDR1 SGHRS and CDR2 YFSETQ. The CDR3 loop is CASSLVREETQYF. DNA of the CDR3: TGCGCCAGCAGCTTGGTTCGAGAAGAGACCCAGTACTTC.

This rearrangement joins TRBV7-9 to TRBJ2-7, with no clear D. V lost 1 base and J 2 bases, leaving 9 bases between the germline ends. The CDR3 is 14 residues long. The germline gives CDR1 SEHNR, CDR2 FQNEAQ (reference sequence). The CDR3 sequence: CASSLEGPTYEQYF. In nucleotides, the CDR3 is TGTGCCAGCAGCTTAGAGGGCCCAACCTACGAGCAGTACTTC.

The chain recombines TRBV7-2 with TRBJ1-4; no reliable D call. V lost 1 base and J lost 8, with 11 bases in between. The length of the CDR3 is 14 residues. Germline V gives CDR1 SGHTA, CDR2 FQGNSA. CDR3 sequence: CASSLGGLGEKLFF. Written as DNA, the CDR3 is TGTGCCAGCAGCTTAGGAGGGTTAGGCGAAAAACTGTTTTTT. Combining the CDR3 with reference TRBV7-2 and TRBJ1-4 gives the whole variable domain GAGVSQSPSNKVTEKGKDVELRCDPISGHTALYWYRQSLGQGLEFLIYFQGNSAPDKSGLPSDRFSAERTGGSVSTLTIQRTQQEDSAVYLCASSLGGLGEKLFFGSGTQLSVL.

The chain couples TRBV27 to TRBJ2-7, with TRBD1 matching 9 bases. Germline-derived CDR1 and CDR2 are MNHEY and SMNVEV (reference sequence). V gave up 2 bases and J gave up 5 bases; unmatched junction bases: 4. This CDR3 is built from 14 residues. CDR3 sequence (DNA): TGTGCCAGCAGTTTAGGGGACAGGGCTGACGAGCAGTACTTC. This codes for CASSLGDRADEQYF.

The chain joins TRBV7-9 to TRBJ1-3; D is ambiguous. V was pared by 1 base and J by 3 bases, with 7 bases between. CDR1 is SEHNR, CDR2 FQNEAQ, per germline (reference sequence). The CDR3 has 14 residues. The CDR3 is CASSLEGGGNTIYF. The CDR3 nucleotides read TGTGCCAGCAGCTTAGAAGGAGGTGGAAACACCATATATTTT.

The V and J genes are TRBV19 and TRBJ2-7; D is uncertain. The CDR3 sequence is 16 residues long. Germline loops: CDR1 LNHDA, CDR2 SQIVND (reference sequence). V was clipped by 0 bases and J by 0 bases, with 12 bases between them. The CDR3 here is CASSIDFAEHSYEQYF. CDR3 DNA sequence: TGTGCCAGTAGTATAGATTTCGCGGAACACTCCTACGAGCAGTACTTC. The variable domain in full, with the rest retrieved from reference TRBV19 and TRBJ2-7, is DGGITQSPKYLFRKEGQNVTLSCEQNLNHDAMYWYRQDPGQGLRLIYYSQIVNDFQKGDIAEGYSVSREKKESFPLTVTSAQKNPTAFYLCASSIDFAEHSYEQYFGPGTRLTVT.

V gene TRBV6-5 combines with J gene TRBJ2-2, with D hard to call. The germline V gene encodes CDR1 MNHEY and CDR2 SVGAGI. Trimming stripped 2 bases from V and 2 bases from J, with 9 bases between. This CDR3 has 15 amino acids. CDR3 protein: CASSYRLTNTGELFF. DNA for the CDR3: TGTGCCAGCAGTTACAGGTTGACTAACACCGGGGAGCTGTTTTTT.

The CDR3 coding sequence is TGCGCCAGCAGCCAAGATCCAGGGAGCACCGGGGAGCTGTTTTTT. Its protein product is CASSQDPGSTGELFF. The chain has TRBV4-3 and TRBJ2-2; D possibly uses TRBD1 or TRBD2 (5 bases each). Germline V lookup: CDR1 LGHNA, CDR2 YSLEER. V dropped 0 bases and J dropped 4 bases, with 9 bases sitting between them. The CDR3 extends over 15 amino acids.

The chain is built from TRBV11-2 and TRBJ2-7, with D maybe TRBD1 (6 bases). V was pared by 1 base and J by 2 bases, with 21 bases between. The CDR3 runs 18 residues. The V gene's germline CDR1 is SGHAT and CDR2 FQNNGV. The CDR3 is CASSLVGAGQSGTYEQYF. The CDR3 coding sequence is TGTGCCAGCAGCTTAGTTGGGGCCGGACAGTCAGGCACCTACGAGCAGTACTTC.

The chain combines TRBV11-2 with TRBJ2-7; D is perhaps TRBD1 (6 bases). From germline, CDR1 is SGHAT and CDR2 FQNNGV. The CDR3 contains 16 residues. V was clipped by 4 bases and J by 0 bases, with 16 bases between them. The CDR3 coding sequence is TGTGCCAGCAGCTCCCTACAGGGTAGGAGCTCCTACGAGCAGTACTTC. Translating gives CASSSLQGRSSYEQYF. The variable domain in full, completed from reference TRBV11-2 and TRBJ2-7, reads EAGVAQSPRYKIIEKRQSVAFWCNPISGHATLYWYQQILGQGPKLLIQFQNNGVVDDSQLPKDRFSAERLKGVDSTLKIQPAKLEDSAVYLCASSSLQGRSSYEQYFGPGTRLTVT.

The chain couples TRBV28 to TRBJ2-7; D is uncertain. Trimming removed 3 bases from V and 1 base from J, with 10 bases in between. Germline V CDR1 and CDR2: MDHEN, SYDVKM. This CDR3 comprises 14 residues. DNA of the CDR3: TGTGCCAGCAGTTTGGTGCAGGAATCCTACGAGCAGTACTTC. This translates into CASSLVQESYEQYF. Combining the CDR3 with reference TRBV28 and TRBJ2-7 gives the whole variable domain DVKVTQSSRYLVKRTGEKVFLECVQDMDHENMFWYRQDPGLGLRLIYFSYDVKMKEKGDIPEGYSVSREKKERFSLILESASTNQTSMYLCASSLVQESYEQYFGPGTRLTVT.

The genes are TRBV6-5 and TRBJ2-2; a possible D gene is TRBD2 (6 bases). The CDR3 consists of 15 residues. V was clipped by 1 base and J by 5 bases, with 11 bases between them. Germline V gives CDR1 MNHEY, CDR2 SVGAGI. CDR3 in DNA: TGTGCCAGCAGTTACTTTGGCGGGACTACCGGGGAGCTGTTTTTT. This translates into CASSYFGGTTGELFF.

This clone was observed once. V and J are TRBV19 and TRBJ2-4, with 7 nucleotides matching TRBD2. CDR3 size: 15 residues. J gave up 8 bases and V 3 bases, and 10 bases lay outside the gene matches. Germline-derived CDR1 and CDR2 are LNHDA and SQIVND (reference sequence). CDR3 sequence (DNA): TGTGCCAGTAGTATCCCCGGACTAGGAAGGGACATTCAGTACTTC. It codes for CASSIPGLGRDIQYF.

The chain recombines TRBV19 with TRBJ2-7; TRBD1 aligns across 9 bases. CDR3 length: 16 residues. Trimming at V came to 5 bases and at J to 3 bases, leaving 11 bases not matched to a gene. The germline CDR1 and CDR2 sequences are LNHDA and SQIVND (reference sequence). CDR3 nucleotide sequence: TGTGCCAGTAGTTCTCGTCCCGGGACAGGGATCTACGAGCAGTACTTC. This sequence encodes CASSSRPGTGIYEQYF.

J is TRBJ2-2 and V is TRBV7-2; TRBD2 might be the D (5 bases). The CDR3 sequence is 15 residues long. Trimming took 4 bases from V and 5 from J, leaving 14 bases between them. CDR1 SGHTA and CDR2 FQGNSA come from the germline V gene. CDR3 nucleotides: TGTGCCAGCAGCTCCCATGGACTGGAGACCGGGGAGCTGTTTTTT. Translated, it gives CASSSHGLETGELFF.

The rearrangement uses TRBV9 and TRBJ1-1; D remains ambiguous. Germline V gives CDR1 SGDLS, CDR2 YYNGEE. The CDR3 is 13 residues long. V dropped 4 bases and J dropped 11 bases, with 18 bases sitting between them. CDR3: CASSLFVWGEAFF. CDR3 DNA sequence: TGTGCCAGCAGCCTATTTGTATGGGGAGAGGCTTTCTTT. Variable domain in full (rest from reference TRBV9 and TRBJ1-1): DSGVTQTPKHLITATGQRVTLRCSPRSGDLSVYWYQQSLDQGLQFLIQYYNGEERAKGNILERFSAQQFPDLHSELNLSSLELGDSALYFCASSLFVWGEAFFGQGTRLTVV.

V gene TRBV18 combines with J gene TRBJ1-5, with a tentative D call TRBD1 (6 bases). The V end lost 0 bases, the J end lost 6 bases, and 12 bases lay between the germline ends. Germline CDR1 reads KGHSH; CDR2 reads LQKENI. The CDR3 loop spans 15 amino acids. CDR3 bases: TGTGCCAGCTCACCACCCAACCAGGGGAGTCAGCCCCAGCATTTT. Amino acids: CASSPPNQGSQPQHF.

The V gene is TRBV28, the J gene TRBJ1-3; D perhaps matches TRBD1 (5 bases). V lost 6 bases to trimming and J lost 1 base, with 10 bases between them. The germline V gene encodes CDR1 MDHEN and CDR2 SYDVKM. This CDR3 comprises 14 residues. The CDR3 DNA sequence: TGTGCCAGCAGGGCCGACAGTTCTGGAAACACCATATATTTT. Amino acids: CASRADSSGNTIYF.

The rearrangement links TRBV7-9 to TRBJ2-1; 10 bases are shared with TRBD2. V lost 5 bases and J lost 2; bases outside the gene matches: 3. CDR1 is SEHNR and CDR2 is FQNEAQ in the germline V gene (reference sequence). This CDR3 region has 15 residues. The CDR3 DNA reads as TGTGCCAGCAGCGCTGGGACTAGCGCCTACAATGAGCAGTTCTTC. It yields the protein CASSAGTSAYNEQFF.

The chain combines TRBV7-9 with TRBJ1-5; 7 nucleotides align to TRBD1. CDR3 length: 15 residues. The germline V gene encodes CDR1 SEHNR and CDR2 FQNEAQ (reference sequence). Trimming removed 0 bases from V and 6 bases from J; junction bases left unmatched: 5. The CDR3 spells CASSLAAGGGQPQHF. DNA of the CDR3: TGTGCCAGCAGCTTAGCGGCAGGGGGTGGTCAGCCCCAGCATTTT. The whole variable domain, remainder taken from reference TRBV7-9 and TRBJ1-5, is DTGVSQNPRHKITKRGQNVTFRCDPISEHNRLYWYRQTLGQGPEFLTYFQNEAQLEKSRLLSDRFSAERPKGSFSTLEIQRTEQGDSAMYLCASSLAAGGGQPQHFGDGTRLSIL.

This clone was seen just once. The gene calls are TRBV18 and TRBJ2-5, with D unclear. This CDR3 has 13 residues. Germline assignment: CDR1 KGHSH and CDR2 LQKENI. V lost 0 bases, J lost 5 bases, and 7 bases lay in between. The CDR3: CASSPPVLETQYF. The CDR3 nucleotides are TGTGCCAGCTCACCACCGGTCCTGGAGACCCAGTACTTC.

The chain joins TRBV9 to TRBJ2-1; 8 bases match TRBD1. Germline CDR1 SGDLS, CDR2 YYNGEE. The CDR3 runs to 15 residues. With 5 bases clipped from V and 3 bases from J, the junction kept 7 bases outside the gene matches. CDR3 coding DNA: TGTGCCAGCAGTGCCGACAGGGGAGGCTACAATGAGCAGTTCTTC. It encodes CASSADRGGYNEQFF. The full variable domain, its missing parts supplied by reference TRBV9 and TRBJ2-1, is DSGVTQTPKHLITATGQRVTLRCSPRSGDLSVYWYQQSLDQGLQFLIQYYNGEERAKGNILERFSAQQFPDLHSELNLSSLELGDSALYFCASSADRGGYNEQFFGPGTRLTVL.

This rearrangement joins TRBV6-6 to TRBJ2-3; the D gene is possibly TRBD2 (7 bases). The V gene lost 5 bases and the J gene lost 5 bases, with 14 bases spanning the gap. Per the germline V gene, CDR1 is MNHNY and CDR2 is SVGAGI (reference sequence). The CDR3 has 14 residues. CDR3 bases: TGTGCCAGCAGTATAGGGGGGGCGGTAGATACGCAGTATTTT. Amino acid sequence: CASSIGGAVDTQYF.

The V and J genes are TRBV10-3 and TRBJ2-1; 9 positions agree with TRBD2. The CDR3 loop spans 15 amino acids. Per germline, CDR1 ENHRY and CDR2 SYGVKD. After removal of 8 bases from V and 5 bases from J, the junction contained 10 bases not matched to a gene. In nucleotides, the CDR3 is TGTGCCATCCGGGACCGCGGGAGGGGAAACAATGAGCAGTTCTTC. Its translation: CAIRDRGRGNNEQFF.